This T cell receptor beta chain comes out of a study of T cell changes during pregnancy in multiple sclerosis. Trimming removed 7 bases from V and 3 bases from J; junction bases left unmatched: 10. CDR3 size: 16 residues. The germline CDR1 and CDR2 sequences are LNHDA and SQIVND (reference sequence). The method was immunoSEQ multiplex PCR; TCRdb's version includes in-frame clones alone and lacks a portion of them. Among about 31,000 clones listed, 90% were seen once. The specimen comprised CD8+ T cells from peripheral blood mononuclear cells, sampled in the second trimester of pregnancy. This TCR was recovered from a female donor with multiple sclerosis, enrolled in a pregnancy study. The genes are TRBV19 and TRBJ1-5; 9 bases line up with TRBD1. CDR3 DNA sequence: TGTGCCAGTACCGCGTTCGGACAGGGGAACAATCAGCCCCAGCATTTT. This gives the protein CASTAFGQGNNQPQHF.